The source of this T cell receptor (beta chain) is a study of T cell repertoires in cytomegalovirus infection. Whole-study results and caveats: HLA-C-restricted TCR beta clonotypes specific for CMV led the ex vivo response.

This clonotype was recorded at least ten times. Its target is not known. TCRdb analysed the reads with MiXCR anew, one entry per CDR3 protein. The data contain approximately 500,000 distinct CDR3 sequences, 11% of them seen just once; the ten biggest clones take up roughly 10%. Source material: PBMCs. The clonotype comes from a human donor in good health (CMV status not recorded). Some clones in this sample may be carry-over from other donors' samples.

The CDR3 loop reads CASYEKTGTDTQYF. Here the CDR3 DNA reads TGTGCCAGCTACGAGAAGACAGGCACAGATACGCAGTATTTT. The J gene is TRBJ2-3, the V gene TRBV28; D might be TRBD1 (5 bases). Trimming cost V 8 bases and J 1 base, with 13 bases left between them. Germline V lookup: CDR1 MDHEN, CDR2 SYDVKM. CDR3 length: 14 amino acids.